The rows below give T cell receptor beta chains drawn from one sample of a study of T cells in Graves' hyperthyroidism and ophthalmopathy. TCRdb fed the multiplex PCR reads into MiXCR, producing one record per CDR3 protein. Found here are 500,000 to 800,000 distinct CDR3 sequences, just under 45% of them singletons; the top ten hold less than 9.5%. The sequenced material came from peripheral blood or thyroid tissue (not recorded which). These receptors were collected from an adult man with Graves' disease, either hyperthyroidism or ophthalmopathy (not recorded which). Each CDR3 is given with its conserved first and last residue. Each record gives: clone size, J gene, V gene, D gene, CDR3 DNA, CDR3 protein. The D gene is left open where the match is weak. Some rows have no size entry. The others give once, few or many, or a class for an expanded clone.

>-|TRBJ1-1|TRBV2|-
TGTGCCAGCGACGGGGAACCGAACACTGAAGCTTTCTTT
CASDGEPNTEAFF
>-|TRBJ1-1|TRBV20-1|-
TGCAGTGCTAACGTCTGGGGGGATGAAGCTTTCTTT
CSANVWGDEAFF
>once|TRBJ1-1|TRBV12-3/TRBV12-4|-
TGTGTCAGCAGTCTGCAGGGGAACACTGAAGCTTTCTTT
CVSSLQGNTEAFF
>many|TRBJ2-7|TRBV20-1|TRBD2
TGCAGTGCTGGGGACTTAGCGGGGAACTCCCACGAGCAGTACTTC
CSAGDLAGNSHEQYF
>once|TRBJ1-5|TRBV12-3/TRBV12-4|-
TGTGCCAGCAGTTTTACTTCTAGCAGCAATCAGCCCCAGCATTTT
CASSFTSSSNQPQHF
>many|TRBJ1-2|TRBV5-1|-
TGCGCCAGCAGCTTGGTTCCGGCAGTGTATGGCTACACCTTC
CASSLVPAVYGYTF
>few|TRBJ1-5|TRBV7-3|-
TGTGCCAGCAGCTCTCTGGGAGGCGGCAATCAGCCCCAGCATTTT
CASSSLGGGNQPQHF
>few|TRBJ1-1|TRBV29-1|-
TGCAGCGTTGATACCAGGGTGACTGAAGCTTTCTTT
CSVDTRVTEAFF
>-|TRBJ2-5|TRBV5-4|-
TGTGCCAGCAGCTTATGGGAAGTTGAGACCCAGTACTTC
CASSLWEVETQYF
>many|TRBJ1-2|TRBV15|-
TGTGCCACCAGCATTATTCTAGGTACTGGCTACACCTTC
CATSIILGTGYTF
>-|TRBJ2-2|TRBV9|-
TGTGCCAGCAGCTTACGGAGACAGGCCATGAACACCGGGGAGCTGTTTTTT
CASSLRRQAMNTGELFF
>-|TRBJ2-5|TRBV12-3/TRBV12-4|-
TGTGCCAGCAGTTTAGGGCACAGGGCCATCGCTAAAGAGACCCAGTACTTC
CASSLGHRAIAKETQYF
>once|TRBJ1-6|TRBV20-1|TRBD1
TGCAGTGCGGGTCCTGGGACAGGGAGTCATTCACCCCTCCACTTT
CSAGPGTGSHSPLHF
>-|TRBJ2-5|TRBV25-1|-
TGTGCCAGCAGGACTAGGGGGCAAGAGACCCAGTACTTC
CASRTRGQETQYF
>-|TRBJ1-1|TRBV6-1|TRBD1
TGTGCCAGCCAAGGGACAGGGAACACTGAAGCTTTCTTT
CASQGTGNTEAFF
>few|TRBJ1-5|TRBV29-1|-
TGCGGATCAGGCGGCAATTATAGCAATCAGCCCCAGCATTTT
CGSGGNYSNQPQHF
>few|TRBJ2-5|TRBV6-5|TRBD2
TGTGCCAGCAGGCGGGAGCCCCAAGAGACCCAGTACTTC
CASRREPQETQYF
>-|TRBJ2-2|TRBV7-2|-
TGTGCCAGCTCACCAAAGATCGACACCGGGGAGCTGTTTTTT
CASSPKIDTGELFF
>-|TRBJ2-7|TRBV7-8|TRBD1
TGTGCCAGCAGCTTAGATTCCGGACAGGGATTCTACGAGCAGTACTTC
CASSLDSGQGFYEQYF
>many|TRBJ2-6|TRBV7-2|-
TGTGCCAGCAGCTTAAGGCTGGCTGACTCTGGGGCCAACGTCCTGACTTTC
CASSLRLADSGANVLTF
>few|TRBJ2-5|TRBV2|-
TGTGCCAGCAGTTTATCGCTGACTGCGGAGACCCAGTACTTC
CASSLSLTAETQYF
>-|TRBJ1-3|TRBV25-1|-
TGTGCCAGCAGTGAATCGGGGAAATGGGATGGCTACACCATATATTTT
CASSESGKWDGYTIYF
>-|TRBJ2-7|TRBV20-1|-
TGCAGTGCTAGTGATGCCGGGACGGGCTCCTACGAGCAGTACTTC
CSASDAGTGSYEQYF
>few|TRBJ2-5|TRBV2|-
TGTGCCAGCAGTGGGAGGTACCAAGAGACCCAGTACTTC
CASSGRYQETQYF
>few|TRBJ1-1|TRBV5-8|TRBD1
TGTGCCAGCAGCCCTGACAGGGGGAGGAACACTGAAGCTTTCTTT
CASSPDRGRNTEAFF
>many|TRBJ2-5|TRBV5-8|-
TGTGCCAGCAGGCCGAGCACGCAGAGGGGAGAGACCCAGTACTTC
CASRPSTQRGETQYF
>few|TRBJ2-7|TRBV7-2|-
TGTGCCAGCAGCCCCCGCGGGACATTCTCCTACGAGCAGTACTTC
CASSPRGTFSYEQYF
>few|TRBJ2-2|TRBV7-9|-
TGTGCCAGCAGCTTCACAGGGTCGGGCAACACCGGGGAGCTGTTTTTT
CASSFTGSGNTGELFF
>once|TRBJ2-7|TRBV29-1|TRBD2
TGCAGCGTTGCTGCGCGCGGGGGTTCTGAGCAGTACTTC
CSVAARGGSEQYF
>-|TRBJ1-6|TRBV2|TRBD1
TGTGCCAGCAAAGGACAGGGGGCCTATTCACCCCTCCACTTT
CASKGQGAYSPLHF
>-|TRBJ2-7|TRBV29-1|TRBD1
TGCAGCGCCCTCGGGGACAGGGGTCACGAGCAGTACTTC
CSALGDRGHEQYF
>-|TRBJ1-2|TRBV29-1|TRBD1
TGCAGCGTTCCGGGACAGGGAAATGGCTACACCTTC
CSVPGQGNGYTF
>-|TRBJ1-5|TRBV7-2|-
TGTGCCAGCAGTTTGGACAGCGGGGAAATGAGGCCCCAGCATTTT
CASSLDSGEMRPQHF
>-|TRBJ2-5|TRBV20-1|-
TGCAGTGCTAGAGAGGCAGCCCAAGAGACCCAGTACTTC
CSAREAAQETQYF
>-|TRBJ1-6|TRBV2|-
TGTGCCAGCAGTGAAGAATGGGACACTGGGTTTTCACCCCTCCACTTT
CASSEEWDTGFSPLHF
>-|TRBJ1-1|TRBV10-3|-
TGTGCCGTCAGTGATGGAGGGCTGAACACTGAAGCTTTCTTT
CAVSDGGLNTEAFF
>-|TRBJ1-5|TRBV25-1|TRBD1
TGTGCCTGGAGTCGGGACAGTGTGGATCAGCCCCAGCATTTT
CAWSRDSVDQPQHF
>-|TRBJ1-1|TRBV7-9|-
TGTGCCAGCACTCACCCCGGTGGGGCTGAAGCTTTCTTT
CASTHPGGAEAFF
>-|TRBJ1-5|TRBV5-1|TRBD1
TGCGCCAGCAGCCCCACAGGGGTTCAGCCCCAGCATTTT
CASSPTGVQPQHF
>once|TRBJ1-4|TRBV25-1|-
TGTGCCAGCAGTTACGAGGAGATTGCAACTAATGAAAAACTGTTTTTT
CASSYEEIATNEKLFF
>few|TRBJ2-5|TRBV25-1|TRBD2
TGTGCCAGCAGTGGGACTTGGACTAGCGGGAGGAGTGGAGAGACCCAGTACTTC
CASSGTWTSGRSGETQYF
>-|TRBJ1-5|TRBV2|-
TGTGCCAGCAGCGTTGGGGAAAATAGCAATCAGCCCCAGCATTTT
CASSVGENSNQPQHF
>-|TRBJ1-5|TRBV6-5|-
TGTGCCAGCAGAAACAGGGAATCGCAGCCCCAGCATTTT
CASRNRESQPQHF